A single sample is the source of the 15 T cell receptor beta chains below, sequenced in a study of blood T cell repertoires in COVID-19. Sequenced by immunoSEQ multiplex PCR; TCRdb stores in-frame clones only, minus some. The repertoire has under 140,000 clones, over 65% of them found once; the top ten carry around 4%. Material: peripheral blood. These receptor sequences come from a woman aged 80 or older with acute or convalescent COVID-19.

This rearrangement joins TRBV6-4 to TRBJ1-6; D perhaps matches TRBD1 (5 bases). Germline CDR1 and CDR2: MRHNA and SNTAGT. Trimming pared 6 bases from V and 10 bases from J, leaving 13 bases between. The CDR3 covers 13 residues. CDR3 protein: CASRQGSGSPLHF. In DNA, the CDR3 is TGTGCCAGCAGGCAGGGATCTGGATCACCCCTCCACTTT.

The V gene is TRBV5-1, the J gene TRBJ1-2, with 9 bases fitting TRBD1. Trimming at V came to 3 bases and at J to 3 bases, leaving 3 bases not matched to a gene. This CDR3 is built from 14 residues. Looked up from germline, CDR1 is SGHRS and CDR2 is YFSETQ. The CDR3 DNA reads TGCGCCAGCAGCTCCGGACAGGGGCACTATGGCTACACCTTC. Amino acid sequence: CASSSGQGHYGYTF.

The chain joins TRBV21-1 to TRBJ1-5; the table assigns TRBD1, which was not confirmed against the DNA. TRBV21-1 has pseudogene status. The CDR3 runs to 16 residues. CDR3 sequence (DNA): TGTGCCAGCGGGTCTTCCGGGACAGGGGTTTATCAGCCCCAGCATTTT. This encodes CASGSSGTGVYQPQHF.

This chain connects TRBV12-5 to TRBJ2-7, with D unclear. Trimming left V 1 base short and J 0 bases short, with 7 bases between. The CDR3 extends over 14 amino acids. Germline CDR1 reads LGHNT; CDR2 reads FRNRAP. The CDR3 loop reads CASGLGYSSYEQYF. In DNA, the CDR3 is TGTGCTAGTGGTTTGGGATATAGCTCCTACGAGCAGTACTTC.

The rearrangement links TRBV7-3 to TRBJ2-3, with a weak D call TRBD2 (5 bases). This CDR3 is built from 14 residues. With 2 bases removed from V and 1 base from J, the gap between germline ends came to 7 bases. CDR1 SGHTA and CDR2 FQGTGA come from the germline V gene. CDR3 loop: CASSLAGRTDTQYF. The CDR3 bases are TGTGCCAGCAGCTTAGCGGGTCGCACAGATACGCAGTATTTT.

The chain links TRBV30 to TRBJ2-7; possibly TRBD1 for D (5 bases). This CDR3 region has 12 residues. The germline V gene has CDR1 GTSNPN and CDR2 SVGIG (reference sequence). The V and J ends lost 2 bases and 3 bases respectively, with 8 bases between them. CDR3: CAWSQGLYEQYF. Written as DNA, the CDR3 is TGTGCCTGGAGTCAGGGCCTCTACGAGCAGTACTTC.

This clone was found once. The chain joins TRBV29-1 to TRBJ2-7; 9 bases are a match to TRBD1. Per the germline V gene, CDR1 is SQVTM and CDR2 is ANQGSEA. This CDR3 is 14 amino acids long. The trim removed 6 bases at V and 1 base at J, leaving 7 bases unmatched. CDR3 coding DNA: TGCAGCGTCGCCGGGACAGGGACTTCCTACGAGCAGTACTTC. As protein: CSVAGTGTSYEQYF.

V usage is TRBV28 and J usage is TRBJ1-5; D perhaps matches TRBD1 (6 bases). Per germline, CDR1 MDHEN and CDR2 SYDVKM. V was pared by 5 bases and J by 6 bases, with 17 bases between. This CDR3 spans 15 amino acids. CDR3 bases: TGTGCCAGCAGTCTTGAATTGGGGGCGTTTCAGCCCCAGCATTTT. Protein product: CASSLELGAFQPQHF.

The chain has TRBV27 and TRBJ1-1, with D maybe TRBD1 (5 bases). The V gene lost 10 bases and the J gene lost 3 bases, with 15 bases spanning the gap. CDR1 and CDR2 from the germline V gene are MNHEY and SMNVEV (reference sequence). This CDR3 is built from 13 residues. The CDR3 is CATQQFRDTEAFF. CDR3 coding DNA: TGTGCCACCCAGCAGTTCAGGGACACTGAAGCTTTCTTT.

The rearrangement links TRBV2 to TRBJ2-2, with a weak D call TRBD2 (5 bases). CDR3 length: 14 residues. CDR1 is SNHLY, CDR2 FYNNEI, per germline. Deletions cut 8 bases from V and 4 bases from J, with 14 bases between. The CDR3: CASGLRGSTGELFF. For the CDR3, the DNA is TGTGCCAGCGGACTCCGAGGTTCCACCGGGGAGCTGTTTTTT.

This sequence joins TRBV20-1 and TRBJ1-1, with a weak D call TRBD1 (5 bases). V shed 6 bases and J shed 11 bases, with 13 bases lying between them. Germline assignment: CDR1 DFQATT and CDR2 SNEGSKA (reference sequence). The CDR3 length is 10 residues. The chain's CDR3 is CSARAPRAFF. The DNA of the CDR3 is TGCAGTGCCAGGGCCCCTAGGGCTTTCTTT.

The V and J genes are TRBV7-9 and TRBJ2-7, with 11 bases lining up with TRBD2. The CDR3 consists of 15 residues. The J segment lost 6 bases and the V segment lost 5 bases, leaving 9 bases of the junction unmatched. Germline V gene data show CDR1 as SEHNR and CDR2 as FQNEAQ (reference sequence). The CDR3 DNA sequence: TGTGCCAGCAGCCTGCTAGCGGGAGGCTTCAGCGAGCAGTACTTC. Translated: CASSLLAGGFSEQYF. Together with reference TRBV7-9 and TRBJ2-7, the CDR3 gives the full variable domain: DTGVSQNPRHKITKRGQNVTFRCDPISEHNRLYWYRQTLGQGPEFLTYFQNEAQLEKSRLLSDRFSAERPKGSFSTLEIQRTEQGDSAMYLCASSLLAGGFSEQYFGPGTRLTVT.

This clone was seen only once. CDR3 DNA: TGTGCCATCAGCGCGGGACAGGGGGAAGAGACCCAGTACTTC. Encoded protein: CAISAGQGEETQYF. V usage is TRBV10-3 and J usage is TRBJ2-5; 11 bases are shared with TRBD1. The V gene end was trimmed by 6 bases and the J gene end by 3 bases; junction bases not matched to a gene: 3. This CDR3 contains 14 residues. Germline CDR1 reads ENHRY; CDR2 reads SYGVKD.

The chain joins TRBV15 to TRBJ1-2; 8 bases are shared with TRBD1. After removal of 1 base from V and 3 bases from J, the junction contained 4 bases not matched to a gene. The germline V gene has CDR1 LNHNV and CDR2 YYDKDF (reference sequence). The CDR3 length is 15 residues. DNA for the CDR3: TGTGCCACCAGCAGAGGTCCAGGGGGCGACTATGGCTACACCTTC. It translates to CATSRGPGGDYGYTF.

This chain uses TRBV10-1 with TRBJ1-2, with D perhaps matching TRBD1 (5 bases). There are 14 residues in the CDR3. V lost 3 bases, J lost 9 bases, and 17 bases lay in between. Germline V gene lookup returns CDR1 WNHNN and CDR2 SYGVQD (reference sequence). The CDR3, as DNA: TGCGCCAGCAGTGAAATACGTCAGGGTAGGCGCTACACCTTC. Amino acids: CASSEIRQGRRYTF.